This entry is about one TCR beta chain. Mismatch with germline at one junction end may stem from a read error. The data stem from a study of CD4 and CD8 cells across lung adenocarcinoma regions. The CDR3 has 14 residues. Germline-derived CDR1 and CDR2 are MNHEY and SMNVEV (reference sequence). Localized lung adenocarcinoma, a non-small cell lung cancer, affected the donors. TCRdb recomputed calls from the PCR reads with MiXCR, one row per CDR3 protein. The table has around 20,000 distinct CDR3 sequences, less than 70% seen once. The chain carries TRBV27 and TRBJ2-5; tentatively, D is TRBD2 (5 bases). Material: CD8+ T cells from the center of a lung tumor. This clonotype was obtained from a female donor with lung adenocarcinoma. The CD4 and CD8 labels of this study may be unreliable. CDR3 protein: CAGSGRPSPETQYF. The CDR3 DNA reads as TGTGCCGGCAGTGGGAGACCTAGCCCAGAGACCCAGTATTTC.